Here is one T cell receptor beta chain with its context. The record originates from a study of blood T cell repertoires in COVID-19. Study summary: Sites across the United States, Italy and Spain contributed samples from acute and convalescent COVID-19.

Authors' processing steps: Amplification with reference gene primers provided the estimates of nucleated cell counts. The method was immunoSEQ multiplex PCR; TCRdb's version includes in-frame clones alone and lacks a portion of them. V and J calls and clone size come straight from that table; D and trimming were deduced from the DNA. The sample contains 90,000 to 95,000 clones, 85% to 90% of which appear only once. The specimen sequenced was peripheral blood. The receptor comes from a woman aged 70-85 years with acute or convalescent COVID-19.

CDR3 region: CAWSVATSRTYEQYF. The CDR3 region has the DNA TGTGCCTGGAGTGTGGCGACTAGCCGAACCTACGAGCAGTACTTC. The rearrangement uses TRBV30 and TRBJ2-7, with 7 bases that match TRBD2. The length of the CDR3 is 15 residues. V trimming: 0 bases; J trimming: 2 bases; junction bases outside the gene matches: 7. Germline V CDR1 and CDR2: GTSNPN, SVGIG (reference sequence).